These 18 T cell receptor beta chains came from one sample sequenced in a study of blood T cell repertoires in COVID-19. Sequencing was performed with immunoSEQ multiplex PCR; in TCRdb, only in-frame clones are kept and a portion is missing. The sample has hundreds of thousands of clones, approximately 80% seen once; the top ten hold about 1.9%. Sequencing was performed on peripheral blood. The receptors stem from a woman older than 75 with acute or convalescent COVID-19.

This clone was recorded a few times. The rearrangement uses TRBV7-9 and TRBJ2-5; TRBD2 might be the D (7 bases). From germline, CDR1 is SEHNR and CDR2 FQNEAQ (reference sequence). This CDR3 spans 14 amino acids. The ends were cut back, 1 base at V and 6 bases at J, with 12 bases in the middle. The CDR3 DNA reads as TGTGCCAGCAGCTTAGGGGCGGGGGACAAGACCCAGTACTTC. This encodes CASSLGAGDKTQYF.

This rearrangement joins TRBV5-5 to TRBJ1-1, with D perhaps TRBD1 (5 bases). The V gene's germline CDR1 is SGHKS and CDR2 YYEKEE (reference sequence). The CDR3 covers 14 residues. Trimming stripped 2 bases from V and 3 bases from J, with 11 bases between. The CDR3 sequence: CASSLRRDYTEAFF. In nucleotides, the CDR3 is TGTGCCAGCAGCTTACGACGGGACTACACTGAAGCTTTCTTT.

CDR3 sequence (DNA): TGTGCCAGCAGCTTATCCCTTCAGGCTAGCGGAGGCCAGGAGACCCAGTACTTC. It is translated as CASSLSLQASGGQETQYF. This chain joins TRBV4-2 and TRBJ2-5; 7 bases match TRBD2. The germline V gene has CDR1 LGHNA and CDR2 YNFKEQ. There are 18 residues in the CDR3. V lost 5 bases to trimming and J lost 5 bases; unmatched junction nucleotides: 20.

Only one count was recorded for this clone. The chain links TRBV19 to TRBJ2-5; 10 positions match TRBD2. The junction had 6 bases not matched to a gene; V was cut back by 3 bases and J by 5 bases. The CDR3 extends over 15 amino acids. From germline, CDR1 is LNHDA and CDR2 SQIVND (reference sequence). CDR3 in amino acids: CASSIRTSGWETQYF. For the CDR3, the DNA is TGTGCCAGTAGTATCAGGACTAGCGGTTGGGAGACCCAGTACTTC.

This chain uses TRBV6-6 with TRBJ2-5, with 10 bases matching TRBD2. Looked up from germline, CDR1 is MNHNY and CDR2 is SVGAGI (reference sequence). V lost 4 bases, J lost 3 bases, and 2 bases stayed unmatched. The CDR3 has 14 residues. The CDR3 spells CASSSGTSEETQYF. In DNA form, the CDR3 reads TGTGCCAGCAGTTCCGGGACTAGCGAAGAGACCCAGTACTTC.

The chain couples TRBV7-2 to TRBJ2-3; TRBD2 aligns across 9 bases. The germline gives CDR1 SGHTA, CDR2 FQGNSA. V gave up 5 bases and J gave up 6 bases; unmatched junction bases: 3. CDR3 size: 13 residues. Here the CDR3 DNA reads TGTGCCAGCAGCCTAACTAGCGGGGATACGCAGTATTTT. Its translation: CASSLTSGDTQYF.

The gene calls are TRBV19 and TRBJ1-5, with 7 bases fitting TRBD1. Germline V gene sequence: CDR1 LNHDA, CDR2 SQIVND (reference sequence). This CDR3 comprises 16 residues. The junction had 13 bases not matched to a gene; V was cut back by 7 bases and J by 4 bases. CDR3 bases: TGTGCCAGTAAGGGCCAGGACAGGAGAACTAATCAGCCCCAGCATTTT. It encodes CASKGQDRRTNQPQHF.

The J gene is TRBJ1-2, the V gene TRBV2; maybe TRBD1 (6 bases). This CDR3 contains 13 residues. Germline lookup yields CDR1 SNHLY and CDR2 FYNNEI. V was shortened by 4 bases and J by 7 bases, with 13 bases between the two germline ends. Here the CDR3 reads CASSGEGVVGYTF. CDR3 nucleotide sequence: TGTGCCAGCAGTGGTGAGGGGGTTGTTGGCTACACCTTC. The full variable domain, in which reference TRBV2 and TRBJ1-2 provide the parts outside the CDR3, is EPEVTQTPSHQVTQMGQEVILRCVPISNHLYFYWYRQILGQKVEFLVSFYNNEISEKSEIFDDQFSVERPDGSNFTLKIRSTKLEDSAMYFCASSGEGVVGYTFGSGTRLTVV.

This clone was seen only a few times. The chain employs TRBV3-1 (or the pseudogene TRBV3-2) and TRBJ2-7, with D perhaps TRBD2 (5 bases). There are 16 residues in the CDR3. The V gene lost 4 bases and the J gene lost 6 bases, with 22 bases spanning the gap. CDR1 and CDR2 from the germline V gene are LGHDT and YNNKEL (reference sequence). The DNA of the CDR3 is TGTGCCAGCAGCCGTCGTCGCAAAGGACTTCTCGGCGAGCAGTACTTC. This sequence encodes CASSRRRKGLLGEQYF.

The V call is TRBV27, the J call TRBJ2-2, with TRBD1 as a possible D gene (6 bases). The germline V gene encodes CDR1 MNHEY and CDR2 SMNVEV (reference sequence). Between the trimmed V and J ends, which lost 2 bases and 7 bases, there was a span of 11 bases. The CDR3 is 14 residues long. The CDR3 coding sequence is TGTGCCAGCAGTTTAAAGGGGGTGATCGGGGAGCTGTTTTTT. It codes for CASSLKGVIGELFF.

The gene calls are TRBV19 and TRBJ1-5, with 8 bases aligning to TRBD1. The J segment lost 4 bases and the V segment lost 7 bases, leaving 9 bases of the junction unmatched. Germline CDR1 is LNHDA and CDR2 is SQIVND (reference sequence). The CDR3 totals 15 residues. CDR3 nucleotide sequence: TGTGCCAGTACCATCGGACAGGGTTCTAATCAGCCCCAGCATTTT. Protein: CASTIGQGSNQPQHF.

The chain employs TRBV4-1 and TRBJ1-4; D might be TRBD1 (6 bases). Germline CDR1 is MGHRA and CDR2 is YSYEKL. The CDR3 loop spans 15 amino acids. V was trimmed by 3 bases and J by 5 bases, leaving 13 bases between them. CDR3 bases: TGCGCCAGCAGCCAGACGACAGGCTTAAATGAAAAACTGTTTTTT. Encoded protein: CASSQTTGLNEKLFF.

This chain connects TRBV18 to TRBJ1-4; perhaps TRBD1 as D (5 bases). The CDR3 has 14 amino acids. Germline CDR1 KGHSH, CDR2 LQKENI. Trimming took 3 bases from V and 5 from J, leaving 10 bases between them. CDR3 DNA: TGTGCCAGCTCACCCCAGGGTGCCAATGAAAAACTGTTTTTT. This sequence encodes CASSPQGANEKLFF.

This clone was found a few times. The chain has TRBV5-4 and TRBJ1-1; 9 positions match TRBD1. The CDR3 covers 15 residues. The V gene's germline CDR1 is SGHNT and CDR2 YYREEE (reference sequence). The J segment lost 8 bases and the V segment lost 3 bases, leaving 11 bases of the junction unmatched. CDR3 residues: CASSSGQGRPVEAFF. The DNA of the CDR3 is TGTGCCAGCAGCTCGGGACAGGGTCGTCCCGTAGAAGCTTTCTTT. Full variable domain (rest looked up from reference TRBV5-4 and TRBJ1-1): ETGVTQSPTHLIKTRGQQVTLRCSSQSGHNTVSWYQQALGQGPQFIFQYYREEENGRGNFPPRFSGLQFPNYSSELNVNALELDDSALYLCASSSGQGRPVEAFFGQGTRLTVV.

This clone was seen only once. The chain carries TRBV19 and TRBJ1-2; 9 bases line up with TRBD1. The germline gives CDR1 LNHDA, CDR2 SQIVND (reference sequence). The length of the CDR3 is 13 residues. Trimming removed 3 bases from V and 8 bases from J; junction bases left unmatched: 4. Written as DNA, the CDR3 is TGTGCCAGTAGTATCACAGGGGGCAAAGGCTACACCTTC. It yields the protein CASSITGGKGYTF.

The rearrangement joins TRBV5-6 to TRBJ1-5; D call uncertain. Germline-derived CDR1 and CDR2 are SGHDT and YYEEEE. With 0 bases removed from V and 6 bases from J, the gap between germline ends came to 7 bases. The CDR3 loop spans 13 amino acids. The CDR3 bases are TGTGCCAGCAGCTTGGGGCAGGCTCAGCCCCAGCATTTT. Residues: CASSLGQAQPQHF.

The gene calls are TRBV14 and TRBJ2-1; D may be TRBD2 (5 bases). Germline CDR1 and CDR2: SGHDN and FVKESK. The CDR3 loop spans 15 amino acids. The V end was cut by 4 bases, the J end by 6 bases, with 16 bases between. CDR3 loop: CASSPLSGGGNEQFF. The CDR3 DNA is TGTGCCAGCAGCCCGCTTTCAGGAGGAGGCAATGAGCAGTTCTTC. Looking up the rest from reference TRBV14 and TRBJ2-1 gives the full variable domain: EAGVTQFPSHSVIEKGQTVTLRCDPISGHDNLYWYRRVMGKEIKFLLHFVKESKQDESGMPNNRFLAERTGGTYSTLKVQPAELEDSGVYFCASSPLSGGGNEQFFGPGTRLTVL.

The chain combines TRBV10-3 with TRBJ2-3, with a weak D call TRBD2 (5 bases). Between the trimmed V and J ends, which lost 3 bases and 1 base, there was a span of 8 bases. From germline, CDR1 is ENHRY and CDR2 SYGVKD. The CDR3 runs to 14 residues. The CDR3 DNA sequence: TGTGCCATCAGTGATAGCGACGGCACAGATACGCAGTATTTT. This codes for CAISDSDGTDTQYF.